These 9 T cell receptor beta chains share one sample of origin, sequenced in a study of cytomegalovirus exposure and HLA in healthy donors. PCR amplification relied on 60 Vbeta primers (plus 13 Jbeta primers). Clones were read by immunoSEQ multiplex PCR, and TCRdb kept only the in-frame ones, dropping some. The repertoire holds 80,000 to 100,000 clones, with over 75% as singletons. The sample taken for sequencing was PBMCs. All receptors derive from a man aged 25 to 40 in good health and CMV-seronegative.

This clone was seen a few times. Within the sample, other DNA sequences also encode this same CDR3. The genes are TRBV5-1 and TRBJ2-6; D is ambiguous. CDR3 length: 16 amino acids. The germline V and J ends were trimmed by 0 bases and 0 bases, with 7 bases remaining between them. Germline CDR1 and CDR2: SGHRS and YFSETQ. Here the CDR3 reads CASSLALSSGANVLTF. CDR3 in DNA: TGCGCCAGCAGCTTGGCCTTATCCTCTGGGGCCAACGTCCTGACTTTC.

This chain connects TRBV5-6 to TRBJ1-3, with TRBD1 matching over 8 bases. The CDR3 sequence is 16 residues long. Germline CDR1 is SGHDT and CDR2 is YYEEEE. J gave up 2 bases and V 0 bases, and 4 bases lay outside the gene matches. Written as DNA, the CDR3 is TGTGCCAGCAGCTTGGCAGACAGGGGCGCTGGAAACACCATATATTTT. As protein: CASSLADRGAGNTIYF.

This clone was seen more than once but under ten times. The CDR3 protein is CASSRGAGGPEDTQYF. Here the CDR3 DNA reads TGTGCCAGCAGCCGGGGAGCGGGAGGGCCGGAAGATACGCAGTATTTT. The chain has TRBV7-8 and TRBJ2-3, with TRBD2 matching over 10 bases. The CDR3 has 16 amino acids. Germline loops: CDR1 SGHVS, CDR2 FQNEAQ. V was clipped by 5 bases and J by 5 bases; unmatched bases: 10.

The chain combines TRBV5-8 with TRBJ1-2, with a possible D match to TRBD1 (5 bases). Deletions cut 1 base from V and 13 bases from J, with 14 bases between. Looked up from germline, CDR1 is SGHTS and CDR2 is YDEGEE. The CDR3 runs to 12 residues. This chain's CDR3 is CASSLTGRGRTF. The CDR3 DNA sequence: TGTGCCAGCAGCTTGACGGGGAGGGGACGCACCTTC. The full variable domain, with the rest looked up from reference TRBV5-8 and TRBJ1-2, is EAGVTQSPTHLIKTRGQQATLRCSPISGHTSVYWYQQALGLGLQFLLWYDEGEERNRGNFPPRFSGRQFPNYSSELNVNALELEDSALYLCASSLTGRGRTFGSGTRLTVV.

CDR3 DNA sequence: TGTGCCATCAGTGGACAAGCCACAGATACGCAGTATTTT. It specifies CAISGQATDTQYF. The gene calls are TRBV10-3 and TRBJ2-3; no definite D call. In germline, CDR1 is ENHRY, CDR2 SYGVKD. Trimming removed 4 bases at V and 2 bases at J, with 7 bases between. The CDR3 has 13 residues.

The V and J genes are TRBV6-5 and TRBJ1-6; no clear D gene. The CDR3 consists of 14 residues. Trimming removed 0 bases from V and 5 bases from J, with 5 bases in between. Germline V lookup: CDR1 MNHEY, CDR2 SVGAGI. CDR3 sequence reads: CASSYSPDNSPLHF. In nucleotides, the CDR3 is TGTGCCAGCAGTTACTCCCCGGATAATTCACCCCTCCACTTT.

This clone was found a few times. This sequence joins TRBV7-9 and TRBJ2-7, with TRBD2 matching over 11 bases. CDR1 and CDR2 from the germline V gene are SEHNR and FQNEAQ (reference sequence). The CDR3 spans 13 residues. The V segment lost 8 bases and the J segment 5 bases; nucleotides outside the gene matches: 5. CDR3 amino acids: CASLTSGRDEQYF. DNA for the CDR3: TGTGCCAGCCTAACTAGCGGGAGAGACGAGCAGTACTTC.

The chain has TRBV9 and TRBJ2-3; TRBD1 aligns across 8 bases. Germline V lookup: CDR1 SGDLS, CDR2 YYNGEE. This CDR3 is 13 amino acids long. V shed 0 bases and J 7 bases; nucleotides not matched to a gene: 1. Written as DNA, the CDR3 is TGTGCCAGCAGCGTAGACAGGGGGAATACGCAGTATTTT. As protein: CASSVDRGNTQYF.

This chain joins TRBV4-1 and TRBJ2-3; a possible D gene is TRBD2 (7 bases). Germline values: CDR1 MGHRA, CDR2 YSYEKL. Trimming pared 0 bases from V and 5 bases from J, leaving 12 bases between. The CDR3 runs 15 residues. CDR3 DNA: TGCGCCAGCAGCCAAGATGGGGGGGGCCGAGATACGCAGTATTTT. As protein: CASSQDGGGRDTQYF.